This section outlines one T cell receptor (beta chain) sequence together with its context. This table comes from immunoSEQ multiplex PCR, and its TCRdb copy is limited to in-frame clones, with some not included. The sample contains about 70,000 clones, around 85% of which appear only once. The record originates from a study of blood T cell repertoires in COVID-19. In the study overall: Spain, Italy and the United States supplied samples that represented acute and convalescent COVID-19. Sources were T cells, B-cell-depleted T cells, or PBMCs; the material itself was cDNA or gDNA.

The TCR was taken from a human donor in a cohort sampled during active COVID-19. Sequenced: peripheral blood.

CDR3 sequence (DNA): TGTGCCAGCAGTGCGGAAGCCTACGAGCAGTACTTC. Translation: CASSAEAYEQYF. The V and J genes are TRBV28 and TRBJ2-7; D is unresolved. Trimming stripped 5 bases from V and 2 bases from J, with 7 bases between. This CDR3 contains 12 residues. The germline gives CDR1 MDHEN, CDR2 SYDVKM. Full variable domain (remainder filled in from reference TRBV28 and TRBJ2-7): DVKVTQSSRYLVKRTGEKVFLECVQDMDHENMFWYRQDPGLGLRLIYFSYDVKMKEKGDIPEGYSVSREKKERFSLILESASTNQTSMYLCASSAEAYEQYFGPGTRLTVT.